This TCR beta chain was retrieved from a study of T-cell reconstitution after alpha-beta-depleted transplantation in children. Unique molecular identifiers featured in how the TCRbeta library was prepared. Each CDR3 protein gets one entry after TCRdb re-called the PCR reads with MiXCR. The top ten hold 4% of the sample, which has around 600,000 distinct CDR3 sequences, about 10% seen once. There are 18 residues in the CDR3. Per the germline V gene, CDR1 is DFQATT and CDR2 is SNEGSKA (reference sequence). Here the sequenced sample was PBMCs from the stem cell graft donor, taken from the stem cell graft. This TCR derives from a human donor who donated a stem cell graft to a child with acute myeloid leukemia. The gene calls are TRBV20-1 and TRBJ2-7; 11 bases line up with TRBD2. Here the CDR3 DNA reads TGCAGATGTAGAAGCTGCTGTGCCCGACTAGCGGGAATCTACGAGCAGTACTTC. Translation: CRCRSCCARLAGIYEQYF.